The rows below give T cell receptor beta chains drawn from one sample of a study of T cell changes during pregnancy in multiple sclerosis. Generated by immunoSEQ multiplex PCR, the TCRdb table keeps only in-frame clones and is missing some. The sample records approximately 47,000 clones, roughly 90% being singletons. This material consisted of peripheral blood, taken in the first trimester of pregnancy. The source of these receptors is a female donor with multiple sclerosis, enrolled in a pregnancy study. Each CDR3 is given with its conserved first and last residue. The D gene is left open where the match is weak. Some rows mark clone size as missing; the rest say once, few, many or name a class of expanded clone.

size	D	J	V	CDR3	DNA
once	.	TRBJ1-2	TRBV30	CASLQGRLNGYTF	TGTGCCTCCCTACAGGGCCGCCTAAATGGCTACACCTTC
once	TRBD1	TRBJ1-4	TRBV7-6	CASSPGQGRGKLFF	TGTGCCAGCAGCCCAGGACAGGGGCGCGGAAAACTGTTTTTT
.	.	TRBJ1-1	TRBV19	CASSAMGGPREGTEAFF	TGTGCCAGTAGTGCAATGGGGGGCCCCCGGGAGGGCACTGAAGCTTTCTTT
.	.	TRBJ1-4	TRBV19	CASSIDRYTGGLFF	TGTGCCAGTAGTATAGATCGTTACACCGGAGGACTGTTTTTT
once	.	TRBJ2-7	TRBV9	CAGSVAPPAYEQYF	TGTGCCGGCAGCGTAGCCCCCCCGGCCTACGAGCAGTACTTC
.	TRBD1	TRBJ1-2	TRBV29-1	CSGLGQNYGYTF	TGCAGCGGCCTGGGACAGAACTATGGCTACACCTTC
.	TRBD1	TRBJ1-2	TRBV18	CASSPGQAAYGYTF	TGTGCCAGCTCACCCGGACAGGCAGCCTATGGCTACACCTTC
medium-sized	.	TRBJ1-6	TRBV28	CASSLAGRGLNSPLHF	TGTGCCAGCAGTTTGGCCGGGAGGGGCCTCAATTCACCCCTCCACTTT
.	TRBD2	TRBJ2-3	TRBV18	CASSPRGGPDTQYF	TGTGCCAGCTCACCGAGGGGAGGGCCAGATACGCAGTATTTT
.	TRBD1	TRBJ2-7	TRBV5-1	CASSLDPSGTGAHEQYF	TGCGCCAGCAGCTTGGACCCTTCCGGGACAGGGGCCCACGAGCAGTACTTC
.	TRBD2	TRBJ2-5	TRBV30	CAWSAGTSEETRYF	TGTGCCTGGAGTGCAGGGACTAGTGAAGAGACCCGGTACTTC
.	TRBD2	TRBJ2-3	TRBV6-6	CASSLRLARGTDTQYF	TGTGCCAGCAGTTTGCGACTAGCGCGGGGGACAGATACGCAGTATTTT
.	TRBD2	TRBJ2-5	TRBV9	CASSGTSGGFGETQYF	TGTGCCAGCAGCGGGACTAGCGGGGGGTTCGGAGAGACCCAGTACTTC
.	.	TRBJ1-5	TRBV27	CASSEGRQPQHF	TGTGCCAGCAGTGAGGGTCGGCAGCCCCAGCATTTT
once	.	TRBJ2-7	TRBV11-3	CASSLEGETEQYF	TGTGCCAGCAGCTTAGAAGGGGAAACCGAGCAGTACTTC
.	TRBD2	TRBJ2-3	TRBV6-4	CASSPGLAGGSTDTQYF	TGTGCCAGCAGCCCGGGACTAGCGGGGGGGTCGACAGATACGCAGTATTTT
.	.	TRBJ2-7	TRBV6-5	CASRLVQAGEQYF	TGTGCCAGCAGGCTGGTGCAGGCTGGAGAGCAGTACTTC
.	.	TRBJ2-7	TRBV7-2	CASSLDRHYEQYF	TGTGCCAGCAGCCTCGACCGACACTACGAGCAGTACTTC
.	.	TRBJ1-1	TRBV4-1	CASTYLGGRETEAFF	TGCGCCAGCACCTATCTGGGTGGGAGAGAGACTGAAGCTTTCTTT
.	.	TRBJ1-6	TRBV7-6	CASSFAVGEGSPLHF	TGTGCCAGCAGCTTCGCGGTGGGGGAGGGTTCACCCCTCCACTTT
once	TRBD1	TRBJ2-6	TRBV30	CACGQGPSGANVLTF	TGTGCCTGCGGACAGGGACCCTCTGGGGCCAACGTCCTGACTTTC
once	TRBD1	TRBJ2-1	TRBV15	CATSKPRQGYNEQFF	TGTGCCACCAGCAAGCCCCGACAGGGCTACAATGAGCAGTTCTTC
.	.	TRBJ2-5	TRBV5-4	CASSLDQRRILETQYF	TGTGCCAGCAGCTTGGATCAGCGGAGGATTCTAGAGACCCAGTACTTC
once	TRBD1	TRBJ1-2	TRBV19	CASSLRDSIYGYTF	TGTGCCAGTAGTCTCCGGGACAGTATCTATGGCTACACCTTC
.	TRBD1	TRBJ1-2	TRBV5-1	CASSVGGQGNYGYTF	TGCGCCAGCAGCGTCGGCGGACAGGGGAACTATGGCTACACCTTC
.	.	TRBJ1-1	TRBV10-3	CAITSTQGINTEAFF	TGTGCCATCACCTCTACACAGGGAATAAACACTGAAGCTTTCTTT
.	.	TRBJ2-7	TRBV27	CASSFIQGYEQYF	TGTGCCAGCAGTTTTATACAGGGCTACGAGCAGTACTTC
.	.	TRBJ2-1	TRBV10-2	CASSAVNEQFF	TGCGCCAGCAGTGCGGTCAATGAGCAGTTCTTC
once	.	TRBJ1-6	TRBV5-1	CASSPGLLNSPLHF	TGCGCCAGCAGCCCGGGACTGTTAAATTCACCCCTCCACTTT
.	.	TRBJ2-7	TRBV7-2	CASSLAGHQYPPYEQYF	TGTGCCAGCAGCTTAGCGGGACACCAGTATCCTCCCTACGAGCAGTACTTC
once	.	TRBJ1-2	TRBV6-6	CASRLQGVYGYTF	TGTGCCAGCAGACTACAGGGTGTCTATGGCTACACCTTC
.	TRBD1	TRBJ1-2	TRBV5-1	CASSQGQGNYGYTF	TGCGCCAGCAGCCAGGGACAGGGGAACTATGGCTACACCTTC
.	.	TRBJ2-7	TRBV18	CASSPTTGPEQYF	TGTGCCAGCTCACCTACGACAGGTCCCGAGCAGTACTTC
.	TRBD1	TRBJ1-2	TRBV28	CASAGDRGPKGYGYTF	TGTGCCAGCGCGGGGGACAGGGGACCGAAGGGCTATGGCTACACCTTC
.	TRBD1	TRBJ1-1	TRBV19	CASSIRDRGSLNTEAFF	TGTGCCAGTAGCATTCGGGACAGGGGTTCGTTGAACACTGAAGCTTTCTTT
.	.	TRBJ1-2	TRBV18	CASSPPQTNYGYTF	TGTGCCAGCTCACCACCCCAGACTAACTATGGCTACACCTTC
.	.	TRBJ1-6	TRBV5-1	CASSLAGVRYNSPLHF	TGCGCCAGCAGCTTGGCCGGAGTGCGGTATAATTCACCCCTCCACTTT
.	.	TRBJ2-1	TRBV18	CASSLNQDNEQFF	TGTGCCAGCTCGCTCAATCAGGACAATGAGCAGTTCTTC
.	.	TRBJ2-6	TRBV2	CASSANRQSGANVLTF	TGTGCCAGCAGTGCTAACAGGCAATCTGGGGCCAACGTCCTGACTTTC
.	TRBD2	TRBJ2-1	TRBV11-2	CASSSIAGGYNEQFF	TGTGCCAGCAGCTCAATAGCGGGAGGATACAATGAGCAGTTCTTC
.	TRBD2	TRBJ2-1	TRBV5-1	CASSLQPGLAGGYTGEQFF	TGCGCCAGCAGCTTGCAACCGGGACTAGCGGGGGGTTATACGGGTGAGCAGTTCTTC
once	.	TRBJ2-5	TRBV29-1	CSAERGSQETQYF	TGCAGCGCCGAACGGGGGTCGCAAGAGACCCAGTACTTC
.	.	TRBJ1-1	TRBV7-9	CASSSQGGGTEAFF	TGTGCCAGCAGCTCCCAGGGAGGGGGAACTGAAGCTTTCTTT
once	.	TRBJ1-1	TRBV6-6	CASSWTPGGMNTEAFF	TGTGCCAGCAGCTGGACCCCGGGGGGTATGAACACTGAAGCTTTCTTT
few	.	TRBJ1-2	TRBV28	CASMAAPNYGYTF	TGTGCCAGCATGGCCGCCCCAAACTATGGCTACACCTTC
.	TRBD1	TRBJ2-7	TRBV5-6	CASTGTGFPYEQYF	TGTGCCAGCACCGGGACAGGATTTCCCTACGAGCAGTACTTC
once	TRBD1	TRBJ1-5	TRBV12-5	CASGAQGQPQHF	TGTGCTAGTGGTGCACAGGGGCAGCCCCAGCATTTT
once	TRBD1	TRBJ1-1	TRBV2	CARHRDRGSEAFF	TGTGCCAGACACAGGGACAGGGGGTCCGAAGCTTTCTTT
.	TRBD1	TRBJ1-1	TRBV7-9	CASSNGTALNTEAFF	TGTGCCAGCAGCAATGGGACAGCATTGAACACTGAAGCTTTCTTT
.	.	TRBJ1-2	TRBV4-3	CASSQDRGQNYGYTF	TGCGCCAGCAGCCAAGATCGCGGCCAGAACTATGGCTACACCTTC
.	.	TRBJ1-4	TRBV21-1	CASSTHPPELVF	TGTGCCAGCAGCACCCATCCCCCGGAGCTGGTTTTT